This record covers a single T cell receptor (beta chain). This specimen comes from a study of blood T cell dynamics during melanoma immunotherapy. The CDR3 length is 14 residues. The germline V gene has CDR1 MDHEN and CDR2 SYDVKM. The V and J ends lost 7 bases and 8 bases, in that order; junction bases with no gene match: 10. Method: immunoSEQ multiplex PCR; TCRdb's copy keeps in-frame clones and lacks some. Among 15,000 to 20,000 clones listed, 94% were seen once. Time point reported: week 3, after first cycle of checkpoint inhibitor. The sequence was obtained from a human donor with melanoma. The V and J genes are TRBV28 and TRBJ2-1, with 8 bases fitting TRBD1. The specimen was effector memory CD8+ T cells from blood, collected from a patient treated with checkpoint blockade. In DNA form, the CDR3 reads TGTGCCAGCAACTTAGACAGGGGCTCTGATGAGCAGTTCTTC. It encodes CASNLDRGSDEQFF. Together with reference TRBV28 and TRBJ2-1, the CDR3 gives the full variable domain: DVKVTQSSRYLVKRTGEKVFLECVQDMDHENMFWYRQDPGLGLRLIYFSYDVKMKEKGDIPEGYSVSREKKERFSLILESASTNQTSMYLCASNLDRGSDEQFFGPGTRLTVL.